The next 29 T cell receptor beta chains were all read from a single sample in a study of identical twins. MiXCR, applied by TCRdb to the 5' RACE reads, yields one record per CDR3 protein. Of 1.5 million to 2 million distinct CDR3 sequences in the sample, around 33% are singletons; the top ten hold about 0.27%. What was sequenced was cord blood. These receptors all come from a newborn girl in good health.

This clonotype was recorded a few times. V is TRBV12-3 or TRBV12-4 and J is TRBJ2-3; maybe TRBD2 (6 bases). The CDR3 has 16 residues. The V and J ends lost 1 base and 4 bases respectively, with 15 bases between them. The CDR3 loop is CASSLGFGGGADTQYF. The CDR3 DNA sequence: TGTGCCAGCAGTTTAGGTTTCGGGGGTGGCGCAGATACGCAGTATTTT.

There are many counts of this clonotype. This rearrangement joins TRBV6-5 to TRBJ2-3; 7 bases are a match to TRBD1. Germline V gene lookup returns CDR1 MNHEY and CDR2 SVGAGI. V shed 2 bases, J shed 1 base, and the junction held 3 bases outside the gene matches. CDR3 length: 15 residues. In DNA form, the CDR3 reads TGTGCCAGCAGTTACGTAGGACAGGGCACAGATACGCAGTATTTT. It is translated as CASSYVGQGTDTQYF.

This clonotype was observed a few times. The chain uses TRBV30 and TRBJ1-1; no definite D call. Trimming shortened V by 0 bases and J by 3 bases, and 11 bases separated the two germline ends. Germline lookup yields CDR1 GTSNPN and CDR2 SVGIG (reference sequence). The CDR3 is made up of 14 amino acids. The CDR3 is CAWSVSIADTEAFF. CDR3 bases: TGTGCCTGGAGTGTATCTATAGCGGACACTGAAGCTTTCTTT.

The table lists this clonotype with a count of one. J is TRBJ1-5 and V is TRBV4-2; D ambiguous. CDR1 and CDR2 (germline): LGHNA, YNFKEQ. Trimming took 0 bases from V and 7 from J, leaving 7 bases between them. The CDR3 is 13 residues long. The chain's CDR3 is CASSQDNRQPQHF. The CDR3 bases are TGTGCCAGCAGCCAAGATAATCGGCAGCCCCAGCATTTT.

Comments on this clonotype: This may stem from a read error, because a much larger clone lies one nucleotide away. The J gene is TRBJ2-7, the V gene TRBV29-1, with D perhaps TRBD2 (5 bases). The CDR3 is made up of 12 amino acids. Trimming took off 4 bases at V and 3 bases at J, with 10 bases between the two ends. From germline, CDR1 is SQVTM and CDR2 ANQGSEA. CDR3 bases: TGCAGCGTTGCCGAACGGGGCTACGAGCAGTACTTC. It yields the protein CSVAERGYEQYF.

Only one count was recorded for this clonotype. V is TRBV29-1 and J is TRBJ2-2; 7 positions match TRBD2. Germline-derived CDR1 and CDR2 are SQVTM and ANQGSEA. The V and J ends lost 5 bases and 4 bases, in that order; junction bases with no gene match: 7. The CDR3 contains 14 residues. The CDR3 nucleotides read TGCAGCGTTCATGAGGGGAGGGGCACCGGGGAGCTGTTTTTT. Translated, it gives CSVHEGRGTGELFF.

The sample holds a few counts of this clonotype. This chain's CDR3 is CASSSIAGYNEQYF. The CDR3 nucleotides are TGTGCCAGCAGTTCGATAGCGGGGTACAATGAGCAGTACTTC. This chain connects TRBV27 to TRBJ2-7; 8 nucleotides align to TRBD2. The ends lost 4 bases at V and 7 bases at J; junction bases unmatched: 9. CDR3 length equals 14 residues. In germline, CDR1 is MNHEY, CDR2 SMNVEV (reference sequence).

This chain links TRBV5-1 with TRBJ2-3; D is unresolved. The V gene lost 4 bases and the J gene lost 7 bases, with 19 bases spanning the gap. The germline CDR1 and CDR2 sequences are SGHRS and YFSETQ. This CDR3 contains 15 residues. The DNA for the CDR3 is TGCGCCAGCAGCCCGCTCCCAGTAGCACAGAATACGCAGTATTTT. This encodes CASSPLPVAQNTQYF.

V gene TRBV5-1 combines with J gene TRBJ2-2; D might be TRBD1 or TRBD2, each matching 5 bases. The germline gives CDR1 SGHRS, CDR2 YFSETQ. Trimming stripped 2 bases from V and 6 bases from J, with 14 bases between. This CDR3 has 15 amino acids. CDR3 DNA: TGCGCCAGCAGCTTAGAGGGACCTGTCTCCGGGGAGCTGTTTTTT. Translated: CASSLEGPVSGELFF.

The rearrangement joins TRBV5-1 to TRBJ2-6; no clear D. Germline assignment: CDR1 SGHRS and CDR2 YFSETQ. The CDR3 sequence is 16 residues long. V shed 0 bases and J shed 3 bases, with 10 bases lying between them. DNA for the CDR3: TGCGCCAGCAGCTTGGATGGGCCGAGTGGGGCCAACGTCCTGACTTTC. Amino acids: CASSLDGPSGANVLTF. The full variable domain, in which reference TRBV5-1 and TRBJ2-6 provide the parts outside the CDR3, is KAGVTQTPRYLIKTRGQQVTLSCSPISGHRSVSWYQQTPGQGLQFLFEYFSETQRNKGNFPGRFSGRQFSNSRSEMNVSTLELGDSALYLCASSLDGPSGANVLTFGAGSRLTVL.

This clonotype has ten or more counts. The rearrangement uses TRBV6-2 or TRBV6-3 and TRBJ2-7; D is perhaps TRBD1 (5 bases). With 4 bases removed from V and 3 bases from J, the gap between germline ends came to 10 bases. The CDR3 contains 13 residues. Germline assignment: CDR1 MNHEY and CDR2 SVGEGT. The CDR3 sequence: CASSSDMVYEQYF. The DNA of the CDR3 is TGTGCCAGCAGTTCGGACATGGTCTACGAGCAGTACTTC.

The CDR3 here is CSPKTEDTSGGQFF. As DNA, the CDR3 is TGCAGCCCAAAAACCGAGGATACTAGCGGGGGGCAGTTCTTC. J is TRBJ2-1 and V is TRBV29-1; 11 nucleotides agree with TRBD2. V lost 8 bases and J lost 12; bases outside the gene matches: 15. The CDR3 is made up of 14 amino acids. Germline V lookup: CDR1 SQVTM, CDR2 ANQGSEA.

On this clonotype itself: A much larger clonotype is one base distant, so this may be a read error. CDR3 DNA: TGTGCCAGCCGGGAGACAGAGACCCAGTTCTTC. Protein product: CASRETETQFF. The chain links TRBV6-2 or TRBV6-3 to TRBJ2-1, with D possibly being TRBD2 (6 bases). Germline CDR1 reads MNHEY; CDR2 reads SVGEGT. The CDR3 length is 11 residues. Trimming cost V 8 bases and J 13 bases, with 15 bases left between them.

This clonotype appeared a few times. The chain links TRBV12-3 or TRBV12-4 to TRBJ2-5; 7 positions agree with TRBD1. Trimming removed 8 bases from V and 4 bases from J; junction bases left unmatched: 10. The CDR3 has 14 amino acids. The CDR3 coding sequence is TGTGCCAGCTCTAAGACAGGGTTTCGAGAGACCCAGTACTTC. It yields the protein CASSKTGFRETQYF.

The V and J genes are TRBV28 and TRBJ2-3; D may be TRBD1 (6 bases). V was shortened by 7 bases and J by 1 base, with 12 bases between the two germline ends. The CDR3 runs to 14 residues. Germline V gives CDR1 MDHEN, CDR2 SYDVKM. The CDR3: CASTYYRGTDTQYF. DNA of the CDR3: TGTGCCAGCACCTACTACAGGGGCACAGATACGCAGTATTTT.

In this sample, this clonotype turned up a few times. J is TRBJ2-7 and V is TRBV20-1; D not certain. V gave up 5 bases and J gave up 2 bases, with 10 bases separating them. This CDR3 comprises 12 residues. Germline CDR1 DFQATT, CDR2 SNEGSKA (reference sequence). The chain's CDR3 is CSAQDGPYEQYF. In DNA form, the CDR3 reads TGCAGTGCTCAAGACGGCCCCTACGAGCAGTACTTC.

This clonotype was seen more than once but under ten times. The chain employs TRBV14 and TRBJ2-1, with D unresolved. The V end was cut by 3 bases, the J end by 4 bases, with 10 bases between. CDR1 SGHDN and CDR2 FVKESK come from the germline V gene. CDR3 length equals 14 residues. CDR3 sequence reads: CASSHLTRYNEQFF. DNA for the CDR3: TGTGCCAGCAGCCACCTGACCCGATACAATGAGCAGTTCTTC.

V usage is TRBV28 and J usage is TRBJ2-2; D is ambiguous. Germline CDR1 and CDR2: MDHEN and SYDVKM. V was pared by 6 bases and J by 2 bases, with 10 bases between. CDR3 length equals 14 residues. This chain's CDR3 is CASRGWANTGELFF. The CDR3 DNA sequence: TGTGCCAGCAGAGGTTGGGCCAACACCGGGGAGCTGTTTTTT.

The J gene is TRBJ1-2, the V gene TRBV5-1; 9 nucleotides align to TRBD1. The CDR3 sequence is 14 residues long. Looked up from germline, CDR1 is SGHRS and CDR2 is YFSETQ. V was pared by 3 bases and J by 4 bases, with 4 bases of the junction left unmatched. This CDR3 is CASSWDRAVYGYTF. The CDR3 DNA reads as TGCGCCAGCAGCTGGGACAGGGCCGTCTATGGCTACACCTTC.

The chain employs TRBV3-1 and TRBJ2-5; D gene uncertain. The CDR3 totals 12 residues. Trimming pared 7 bases from V and 4 bases from J, leaving 10 bases between. Germline values: CDR1 LGHDT, CDR2 YNNKEL (reference sequence). CDR3 bases: TGTGCCAGCATCGGAGTAGGAGAGACCCAGTACTTC. Protein sequence: CASIGVGETQYF.

This chain links TRBV6-1 with TRBJ2-1; 8 bases fit TRBD2. Germline assignment: CDR1 MNHNS and CDR2 SASEGT. This CDR3 has 15 amino acids. V trimming: 9 bases; J trimming: 4 bases; junction bases outside the gene matches: 11. CDR3 loop: CASNPGGAKYNEQFF. In DNA form, the CDR3 reads TGTGCCAGTAATCCCGGGGGGGCTAAGTACAATGAGCAGTTCTTC.

CDR3 nucleotides: TGTGCCAGCAGAACCCGACAGATACACAATGAGCAGTTCTTC. It specifies CASRTRQIHNEQFF. The rearrangement uses TRBV6-1 and TRBJ2-1; D is perhaps TRBD1 (5 bases). Trimming removed 6 bases at V and 5 bases at J, with 14 bases between. The CDR3 length is 14 residues. The germline V gene has CDR1 MNHNS and CDR2 SASEGT.

The chain uses TRBV28 and TRBJ2-1; 7 bases line up with TRBD2. V was pared by 6 bases and J by 7 bases, with 12 bases of the junction left unmatched. This CDR3 comprises 15 residues. From germline, CDR1 is MDHEN and CDR2 SYDVKM. CDR3 nucleotide sequence: TGTGCCAGCAGCGAAACCCGGGGGGTATCAAATGAGCAGTTCTTC. It specifies CASSETRGVSNEQFF. The complete variable domain, with remaining parts taken from reference TRBV28 and TRBJ2-1, reads DVKVTQSSRYLVKRTGEKVFLECVQDMDHENMFWYRQDPGLGLRLIYFSYDVKMKEKGDIPEGYSVSREKKERFSLILESASTNQTSMYLCASSETRGVSNEQFFGPGTRLTVL.

The genes are TRBV27 and TRBJ2-3, with D perhaps matching TRBD1 or TRBD2 (6 bases each). The CDR3 contains 15 residues. Germline CDR1 MNHEY, CDR2 SMNVEV (reference sequence). V was cut by 6 bases and J by 4 bases, with 17 bases left in between. The CDR3: CASRPSGGHSDTQYF. Here the CDR3 DNA reads TGTGCCAGCAGACCTTCCGGGGGCCATTCAGATACGCAGTATTTT.

The chain links TRBV5-1 to TRBJ1-6, with 7 bases identical to TRBD1. The CDR3 sequence is 15 residues long. J lost 7 bases, V lost 0 bases, and 4 bases had no gene match. CDR1 and CDR2 (germline): SGHRS, YFSETQ. The CDR3 spells CASSLATGLNSPLHF. The DNA for the CDR3 is TGCGCCAGCAGCTTGGCGACAGGGCTAAATTCACCCCTCCACTTT.

This clonotype was observed a handful of times. This rearrangement joins TRBV13 to TRBJ2-5; 12 bases are shared with TRBD1. Germline CDR1 PRHDT, CDR2 FYEKMQ (reference sequence). V shed 9 bases, J shed 11 bases, and the junction held 16 bases outside the gene matches. The CDR3 spans 15 residues. The CDR3 nucleotides read TGTGCCAGTGGATCCGGGACAGGGGGCTTGAATGAGCAGTACTTC. Encoded protein: CASGSGTGGLNEQYF.

There are a few counts of this clonotype. The V gene is TRBV28, the J gene TRBJ2-1; TRBD2 agrees at 7 bases. The CDR3 loop spans 15 amino acids. Germline lookup yields CDR1 MDHEN and CDR2 SYDVKM. The V gene end was trimmed by 6 bases and the J gene end by 3 bases; junction bases not matched to a gene: 8. CDR3 region: CASRWGTTYYNEQFF. CDR3 DNA: TGTGCCAGCAGGTGGGGGACTACCTACTACAATGAGCAGTTCTTC.

The chain recombines TRBV20-1 with TRBJ2-7; 9 bases map to TRBD2. Germline V gives CDR1 DFQATT, CDR2 SNEGSKA (reference sequence). The CDR3 loop spans 14 amino acids. V lost 1 base and J lost 4; bases outside the gene matches: 5. The CDR3 sequence: CSARALAGHYEQYF. In nucleotides, the CDR3 is TGCAGTGCTAGAGCCCTAGCGGGACATTACGAGCAGTACTTC.

This rearrangement joins TRBV20-1 to TRBJ2-1; D is possibly TRBD1 (7 bases). V lost 3 bases to trimming and J lost 6 bases, with 15 bases between them. The CDR3 length is 14 residues. Per the germline V gene, CDR1 is DFQATT and CDR2 is SNEGSKA (reference sequence). CDR3 nucleotide sequence: TGCAGTGCTAGTCTCCCGCAGGGGGGCAATGAGCAGTTCTTC. Its protein product is CSASLPQGGNEQFF.